The entry below describes one TCR beta chain. The CDR3 sequence is 14 residues long. V was clipped by 0 bases and J by 9 bases, with 15 bases between them. CDR1 is DFQATT and CDR2 is SNEGSKA in the germline V gene (reference sequence). This sample is drawn from a study of tumor and adjacent non-tumor tissue in lung cancer. No cell sorting was done before RNA was extracted from the tissue. Three rounds of nested PCR, following a modified ARM-PCR protocol, produced the TCRbeta library. TCRdb called the multiplex PCR reads again in MiXCR, with one record for every CDR3 protein. The sample has fewer than 150,000 distinct CDR3 sequences; roughly 66% are singletons.

The sequence was collected from a man aged 60 to 75 with small cell lung cancer. Sequenced: lung tumor tissue. This sequence joins TRBV20-1 and TRBJ2-1; D is ambiguous. CDR3: CSARDSRGHGEQFF. In DNA, the CDR3 is TGCAGTGCTAGAGATTCGCGAGGCCACGGTGAGCAGTTCTTC.